Sequencing of this T cell receptor (beta chain) was carried out in a study of T cell repertoires in cytomegalovirus infection. Overall study context: CMV infection plus the matching HLA type was flagged by public TCR beta signatures. The study's findings and limits: The ex vivo response was dominated by HLA-C-restricted CMV-specific TCR beta clonotypes. Public TCR beta family frequency separated CMV-and-HLA carriers, including in an independent cohort.

TCRdb redid the calling of the reads with MiXCR, one entry per CDR3 protein. The table includes a few hundred thousand distinct CDR3 sequences, about 20% detected once. This clonotype turned up a few times. Its antigen is still unknown. Material: CD8+ T cells from PBMCs. The TCR comes from a human donor in good health (CMV status not recorded). Some clones in this sample may be carry-over from other donors' samples.

CDR3 amino acids: CASSYTGGEQYF. The DNA for the CDR3 is TGTGCCAGCAGCTACACGGGGGGCGAGCAGTACTTC. The chain carries TRBV7-6 and TRBJ2-7; 7 bases fit TRBD2. Trimming at V came to 4 bases and at J to 6 bases, leaving 3 bases not matched to a gene. The CDR3 spans 12 residues. Looked up from germline, CDR1 is SGHVS and CDR2 is FNYEAQ.